The 17 T cell receptor beta chains presented below share a single source sample, sequenced in a study of post-analysis software for immune sequencing data (dated by TCRdb to between 2015 and 2017). These receptors have no identified antigens. Broader findings and caveats from the paper: Patients showed significantly higher frequencies than controls for five TRBV segments, among them TRBV5-6, TRBV5-1 and TRBV20-1.

Libraries were constructed by PCR. Sequencing instrument: Illumina HiSeq 2500. To reduce PCR and sequencing biases, unique molecular identifiers were incorporated into the TCR beta cDNA libraries. TCRdb reprocessed the public reads (quality trimming at Q25 with fastp, clone calling with MiXCR) and kept in-frame beta chains. Rows merge per CDR3 protein into single entries with the most common DNA and genes. The sample data list some 700,000 distinct CDR3 sequences, and about 60% of these were observed just once. Around 11% of the sample goes to the ten largest clones. Sequenced sample: blood. Receptors originate from a girl aged 2-10 years with multiple sclerosis.

The chain uses TRBV20-1 and TRBJ2-1; 8 nucleotides align to TRBD1. Germline V gives CDR1 DFQATT, CDR2 SNEGSKA (reference sequence). With V trimmed by 3 bases and J by 7 bases, 11 bases remained unmatched. CDR3 length: 15 amino acids. CDR3 in amino acids: CSARSGTGSNNEQFF. For the CDR3, the DNA is TGCAGTGCTAGGTCAGGGACAGGTAGTAATAATGAGCAGTTCTTC.

This chain connects TRBV20-1 to TRBJ2-1, with D unclear. This CDR3 is built from 13 residues. Germline CDR1 reads DFQATT; CDR2 reads SNEGSKA (reference sequence). V lost 1 base, J lost 4 bases, and 8 bases lay in between. In DNA, the CDR3 is TGCAGTGCTAGAGGCCTTAGGTACAATGAGCAGTTCTTC. Translated: CSARGLRYNEQFF.

The chain has TRBV6-1 and TRBJ1-5; the match to TRBD1 covers 7 bases. V shed 6 bases, J shed 6 bases, and the junction held 8 bases outside the gene matches. This CDR3 contains 14 residues. Per the germline V gene, CDR1 is MNHNS and CDR2 is SASEGT. Written as DNA, the CDR3 is TGTGCCAGCAGCGACCGACAGGGCCCTCAGCCCCAGCATTTT. This gives the protein CASSDRQGPQPQHF.

The chain links TRBV7-2 to TRBJ2-3; 11 nucleotides line up with TRBD2. J lost 1 base, V lost 5 bases, and 8 bases had no gene match. Germline V gene data show CDR1 as SGHTA and CDR2 as FQGNSA. This CDR3 contains 17 residues. The CDR3 protein is CASSVSGGAVGTDTQYF. The CDR3 DNA follows: TGTGCCAGCAGCGTTAGCGGGGGGGCTGTAGGCACAGATACGCAGTATTTT.

The CDR3 region is CASSPRTGYNQPQHF. For the CDR3, the DNA is TGTGCCAGCAGTCCGCGGACAGGCTACAATCAGCCCCAGCATTTT. The chain is built from TRBV12-3 or TRBV12-4 and TRBJ1-5; TRBD1 aligns across 7 bases. The trim removed 5 bases at V and 3 bases at J, leaving 7 bases unmatched. There are 15 residues in the CDR3.

The chain uses TRBV6-6 and TRBJ1-1; maybe TRBD1 (5 bases). Trimming cost V 8 bases and J 3 bases, with 19 bases left between them. This CDR3 comprises 15 residues. Germline loops: CDR1 MNHNY, CDR2 SVGAGI (reference sequence). CDR3 sequence (DNA): TGTGCCAGCGGACCAGTGGCGGGGCCTTACACTGAAGCTTTCTTT. Its protein product is CASGPVAGPYTEAFF.

The J gene is TRBJ2-1, the V gene TRBV5-6, with 7 bases matching TRBD1. Per germline, CDR1 SGHDT and CDR2 YYEEEE. J lost 10 bases, V lost 3 bases, and 7 bases had no gene match. This CDR3 is 13 amino acids long. The CDR3 sequence: CASSSRGSWEQFF. The CDR3 DNA is TGTGCCAGCAGCTCCAGGGGGTCGTGGGAGCAGTTCTTC.

This clonotype was observed a handful of times. The CDR3 is CASSLFGGADTEAFF. CDR3 in DNA: TGTGCCAGCAGTTTATTCGGCGGGGCAGATACTGAAGCTTTCTTT. V and J are TRBV12-3 or TRBV12-4 and TRBJ1-1; D possibly corresponds to TRBD1 (5 bases). V was pared by 2 bases and J by 5 bases, with 15 bases between. The CDR3 length is 15 residues.

This clonotype was recorded a few times. The chain combines TRBV6-1 with TRBJ1-5; the D is unclear. Looked up from germline, CDR1 is MNHNS and CDR2 is SASEGT. V lost 3 bases, J lost 0 bases, and 9 bases lay in between. CDR3 length: 15 amino acids. CDR3 loop: CASSDLLNSNQPQHF. Written as DNA, the CDR3 is TGTGCCAGCAGTGACCTCCTTAATAGCAATCAGCCCCAGCATTTT.

This clonotype was seen a few times. The rearrangement links TRBV7-2 to TRBJ2-1; 10 bases align to TRBD2. Germline V CDR1 and CDR2: SGHTA, FQGNSA. The CDR3 length is 16 residues. V was pared by 3 bases and J by 8 bases, with 10 bases of the junction left unmatched. The CDR3 is CASSFQGASGSDEQFF. The CDR3 region has the DNA TGTGCCAGCAGCTTCCAGGGGGCTAGCGGGAGCGATGAGCAGTTCTTC.

The chain is built from TRBV7-2 and TRBJ2-7; no firm D call. CDR3 length: 13 residues. The germline V gene encodes CDR1 SGHTA and CDR2 FQGNSA. V shed 3 bases and J shed 7 bases, with 13 bases lying between them. The CDR3 region is CASSFSLNNEQYF. The CDR3, as DNA: TGTGCCAGCAGCTTTAGTCTTAACAATGAGCAGTACTTC.

The J gene is TRBJ2-4, the V gene TRBV20-1; TRBD1 agrees at 8 bases. The end of the DNA fits TRBJ2-5 better, so the J call may be wrong. CDR3 length: 13 amino acids. The V gene's germline CDR1 is DFQATT and CDR2 SNEGSKA (reference sequence). The CDR3 nucleotides read TGCAGTGCTAGAGGGACAGGGAAAGAGACCCAGTACTTC. Translating gives CSARGTGKETQYF.

The J gene is TRBJ2-7, the V gene TRBV5-1; perhaps TRBD2 as D (6 bases). The DNA end favors TRBJ2-4, so the J call may be wrong. Germline assignment: CDR1 SGHRS and CDR2 YFSETQ. The CDR3 runs to 13 residues. CDR3 amino acids: CASSSSVQNIQYF. The CDR3 bases are TGCGCCAGCAGTTCTAGCGTCCAAAACATTCAGTACTTC.

This clonotype came up a few times. The chain employs TRBV28 and TRBJ1-2, with D unclear. The V gene lost 6 bases and the J gene lost 1 base, with 6 bases spanning the gap. This CDR3 is built from 12 residues. The V gene's germline CDR1 is MDHEN and CDR2 SYDVKM. The CDR3 region is CASRSSNYGYTF. CDR3 coding DNA: TGTGCCAGCAGGTCCAGTAACTATGGCTACACCTTC.

The rearrangement uses TRBV6-1 and TRBJ2-3; 12 nucleotides line up with TRBD2. The V segment lost 6 bases and the J segment 4 bases; nucleotides outside the gene matches: 5. The CDR3 totals 15 residues. Germline V gives CDR1 MNHNS, CDR2 SASEGT. The CDR3 region has the DNA TGTGCCAGCAGAAAGACTAGCGGGAGTGCAGATACGCAGTATTTT. It translates to CASRKTSGSADTQYF.

The chain combines TRBV15 with TRBJ2-2; weak D call: TRBD2 (5 bases). Per germline, CDR1 LNHNV and CDR2 YYDKDF (reference sequence). The CDR3 length is 15 residues. Trimming shortened V by 0 bases and J by 6 bases, and 11 bases separated the two germline ends. In DNA, the CDR3 is TGTGCCACCAGCAGAGACAGGTCCGGGGCCGGGGAGCTGTTTTTT. This translates into CATSRDRSGAGELFF.

The genes are TRBV6-1 and TRBJ2-1, with 15 bases that match TRBD2. Germline values: CDR1 MNHNS, CDR2 SASEGT. V trimming: 5 bases; J trimming: 9 bases; junction bases outside the gene matches: 11. This CDR3 contains 17 residues. Here the CDR3 reads CASSPGLAGGQFGEQFF. The CDR3 region has the DNA TGTGCCAGCAGTCCCGGACTAGCGGGGGGGCAGTTCGGTGAGCAGTTCTTC.